The 9 T cell receptor beta chains in this list originate from one sample, sequenced in a study of response to subunit inactivated influenza vaccine (dated by TCRdb to 2017 to 2018). The library was produced with RT-PCR. The data were produced on an Illumina HiSeq 2500. Using fastp trimming at Q25 and MiXCR clonotype assembly, TCRdb reanalyzed the public sequencing data and kept in-frame beta chains. Under each unique CDR3 protein, matching rows form one entry showing the most common genes and DNA. The sample profile shows a few hundred thousand distinct CDR3 sequences; about a tenth of them were found once. 10% to 15% of the sample is in the top ten clones. Reading the label with the study, this specimen's time point is: around 47 days after influenza vaccine administration. This sample comprised PBMCs from blood, obtained 40 to 50 days after vaccination. Source of these receptors: a man between 50 and 59 years old who received an inactivated influenza vaccine. Donor details come from another sample of the same person, matched by shared clones.

This clonotype was seen more than once but under ten times. The J gene is TRBJ2-2, the V gene TRBV10-3; possible D gene TRBD1, 5 bases. This CDR3 contains 15 residues. CDR1 is ENHRY, CDR2 SYGVKD, per germline. V was pared by 3 bases and J by 1 base, with 9 bases between. The CDR3 region has the DNA TGTGCCATCAGTGATACCCAGGGGAACACCGGGGAGCTGTTTTTT. Amino acids: CAISDTQGNTGELFF.

The CDR3 DNA reads as TGCGCCAGCAGCTTAATGGAGGCGGGAGTGGATGAGCAGTTCTTC. Translated, it gives CASSLMEAGVDEQFF. V is TRBV5-1 and J is TRBJ2-1; 7 bases are shared with TRBD2. The J segment lost 8 bases and the V segment lost 2 bases, leaving 10 bases of the junction unmatched. From germline, CDR1 is SGHRS and CDR2 YFSETQ. This CDR3 contains 15 residues.

A remark on this clonotype: This clone may be a read error of a much larger clone one base away. The chain couples TRBV29-1 to TRBJ2-2, with D perhaps matching TRBD1 (6 bases). V was clipped by 4 bases and J by 0 bases, with 6 bases between them. In germline, CDR1 is SQVTM, CDR2 ANQGSEA. This CDR3 has 13 residues. In nucleotides, the CDR3 is TGCAGCGTTGGACAGGCGAACACCGGGGAGCTGTTTTTT. The encoded protein is CSVGQANTGELFF.

This clonotype was seen a handful of times. CDR3 coding DNA: TGTGCCAGCAGCCCCACCGTGGCGGGAGGAGCAAATACGCAGTATTTT. Translation gives CASSPTVAGGANTQYF. V is TRBV12-3 or TRBV12-4 and J is TRBJ2-3; 8 bases match TRBD2. Losses at the gene ends were 6 bases for V and 7 bases for J; bases not matched to a gene: 15. The CDR3 runs 16 residues.

This clonotype was observed a few times. The chain links TRBV30 to TRBJ2-1; D is uncertain. V dropped 6 bases and J dropped 0 bases, with 12 bases sitting between them. CDR1 is GTSNPN and CDR2 is SVGIG in the germline V gene (reference sequence). The length of the CDR3 is 14 residues. The CDR3 protein is CACRRPSSYNEQFF. For the CDR3, the DNA is TGTGCCTGCCGAAGACCTAGCTCCTACAATGAGCAGTTCTTC. Complete variable domain (other parts from reference TRBV30 and TRBJ2-1): SQTIHQWPATLVQPVGSPLSLECTVEGTSNPNLYWYRQAAGRGLQLLFYSVGIGQISSEVPQNLSASRPQDRQFILSSKKLLLSDSGFYLCACRRPSSYNEQFFGPGTRLTVL.

This clonotype has ten or more counts. The genes are TRBV29-1 and TRBJ1-1; possibly TRBD1 for D (6 bases). V lost 0 bases and J 6 bases, leaving 11 bases between the germline ends. CDR3 length: 13 amino acids. Germline assignment: CDR1 SQVTM and CDR2 ANQGSEA. DNA for the CDR3: TGCAGCGTTGAAGATTTTGAGGGGGCTGAAGCTTTCTTT. It encodes CSVEDFEGAEAFF.

The chain couples TRBV12-3 or TRBV12-4 to TRBJ1-1; D is undetermined. V dropped 7 bases and J dropped 1 base, with 16 bases sitting between them. The CDR3 has 15 amino acids. The CDR3 sequence: CASTCVEEANTEAFF. The CDR3 DNA reads as TGTGCCAGCACCTGCGTGGAGGAGGCGAACACTGAAGCTTTCTTT.

This clonotype was observed a handful of times. The chain is built from TRBV20-1 and TRBJ2-5; 13 nucleotides match TRBD2. The CDR3 spans 16 residues. Germline V gene data show CDR1 as DFQATT and CDR2 as SNEGSKA (reference sequence). V shed 0 bases, J shed 5 bases, and the junction held 6 bases outside the gene matches. The CDR3 DNA is TGCAGTGCTAGAGATCCGGGACTAGCGGGACTTGAGACCCAGTACTTC. Amino acid sequence: CSARDPGLAGLETQYF.

This clonotype occurred many times. V is TRBV28 and J is TRBJ2-5; possible D gene TRBD2, 5 bases. Trimming removed 3 bases from V and 4 bases from J, with 9 bases in between. The CDR3 loop spans 13 amino acids. CDR1 and CDR2 (germline): MDHEN, SYDVKM. DNA for the CDR3: TGTGCCAGCAGTTTTCGGGGTCCAGAGACCCAGTACTTC. It translates to CASSFRGPETQYF.